Listed below are T cell receptor beta chains from one sample, sequenced in a study of control samples from healthy donors and cancer patients. Profiling relied on immunoSEQ multiplex PCR, and the TCRdb table lists in-frame clones only, not all of them. The sample holds 150,000 to 200,000 clones. The sequencing input was blood. The receptors originated from a woman in her twenties or thirties in good health. Both conserved end residues are trimmed from each CDR3. Fields, in order: V gene, CDR3 protein.

v_call: TRBV7-9
cdr3_aa: ASSLDAGQNYGYT

v_call: TRBV19
cdr3_aa: ASSNSGASSYEQY

v_call: TRBV4-1
cdr3_aa: ASSVRPGTGAGGNTIY

v_call: TRBV4-1
cdr3_aa: ASSQVGTYNSPLH

v_call: TRBV6-5
cdr3_aa: ASSFQTGRNSPLH

v_call: TRBV27
cdr3_aa: ASSLNLATDTQY

v_call: TRBV7-9
cdr3_aa: ASSEYSANYGYT

v_call: TRBV15
cdr3_aa: ATSRDYNEGYT

v_call: TRBV4-3
cdr3_aa: ASGITVANEKLF

v_call: TRBV28
cdr3_aa: ASSLGQGKGGYT

v_call: TRBV25-1
cdr3_aa: ASSGHGVNTGELF

v_call: TRBV7-9
cdr3_aa: ASSPGHSNEKLF

v_call: TRBV2
cdr3_aa: ASSETGLNQPQH

v_call: TRBV5-8
cdr3_aa: ASSFVYLAGLTDTQY

v_call: TRBV7-8
cdr3_aa: ASSLGGGGTDTQY

v_call: TRBV6-5
cdr3_aa: ASSPRSYEQY

v_call: TRBV5-1
cdr3_aa: ASSVSGGIVQETQY

v_call: TRBV9
cdr3_aa: ASRDSGNTIY

v_call: TRBV15
cdr3_aa: ATSRLLGETQY

v_call: TRBV5-5
cdr3_aa: ASSFLGDTEAF